Below are 5 T cell receptor beta chains sequenced from a single sample in a study of blood T cell repertoires in COVID-19. Repertoires were generated with immunoSEQ multiplex PCR, while TCRdb's copy carries only in-frame clones and drops some. Here the sample spans about 310,000 clones, 80% to 90% being singletons. Sequenced material: peripheral blood. The receptors come from a woman between 45 and 60 years old who had recovered from COVID-19.

V gene TRBV29-1 combines with J gene TRBJ2-3, with D possibly matching TRBD1 (7 bases). V lost 0 bases, J lost 5 bases, and 18 bases lay in between. Germline CDR1 and CDR2: SQVTM and ANQGSEA. This CDR3 comprises 16 residues. CDR3 in DNA: TGCAGCGTTGAAGATCTTGCGGGCAGGGGGGTAGATACGCAGTATTTT. Its translation: CSVEDLAGRGVDTQYF.

V gene TRBV5-6 combines with J gene TRBJ2-1; a possible D gene is TRBD2 (5 bases). Germline-derived CDR1 and CDR2 are SGHDT and YYEEEE. Trimming shortened V by 2 bases and J by 7 bases, and 19 bases separated the two germline ends. This CDR3 is built from 16 residues. DNA of the CDR3: TGTGCCAGCAGCTTATTTCCCCGGGATAGTCCGAATGAGCAGTTCTTC. This encodes CASSLFPRDSPNEQFF.

The V gene is TRBV7-8, the J gene TRBJ2-7, with TRBD1 as a possible D gene (6 bases). The CDR3 covers 15 residues. V was cut by 4 bases and J by 0 bases, with 13 bases left in between. Germline CDR1 reads SGHVS; CDR2 reads FQNEAQ. The CDR3 sequence is CASSSGEPSSYEQYF. DNA for the CDR3: TGTGCCAGCAGCTCAGGGGAACCTAGCTCCTACGAGCAGTACTTC. Looking up the rest from reference TRBV7-8 and TRBJ2-7 gives the full variable domain: GAGVSQSPRYKVAKRGQDVALRCDPISGHVSLFWYQQALGQGPEFLTYFQNEAQLDKSGLPSDRFFAERPEGSVSTLKIQRTQQEDSAVYLCASSSGEPSSYEQYFGPGTRLTVT.

The chain has TRBV5-6 and TRBJ2-4; no definite D call. V was cut by 1 base and J by 0 bases, with 5 bases left in between. The germline CDR1 and CDR2 sequences are SGHDT and YYEEEE. The CDR3 runs to 14 residues. The CDR3: CASSLRVAKNIQYF. The CDR3 region has the DNA TGTGCCAGCAGCTTGCGTGTAGCCAAAAACATTCAGTACTTC.

This clone was seen more than once but under ten times. The chain has TRBV5-1 and TRBJ2-5; 9 bases align to TRBD2. Germline-derived CDR1 and CDR2 are SGHRS and YFSETQ. With 0 bases clipped from V and 1 base from J, the junction kept 1 base outside the gene matches. The CDR3 has 15 amino acids. CDR3 loop: CASSLASGVQETQYF. The CDR3 region has the DNA TGCGCCAGCAGCTTGGCTAGCGGGGTCCAAGAGACCCAGTACTTC.